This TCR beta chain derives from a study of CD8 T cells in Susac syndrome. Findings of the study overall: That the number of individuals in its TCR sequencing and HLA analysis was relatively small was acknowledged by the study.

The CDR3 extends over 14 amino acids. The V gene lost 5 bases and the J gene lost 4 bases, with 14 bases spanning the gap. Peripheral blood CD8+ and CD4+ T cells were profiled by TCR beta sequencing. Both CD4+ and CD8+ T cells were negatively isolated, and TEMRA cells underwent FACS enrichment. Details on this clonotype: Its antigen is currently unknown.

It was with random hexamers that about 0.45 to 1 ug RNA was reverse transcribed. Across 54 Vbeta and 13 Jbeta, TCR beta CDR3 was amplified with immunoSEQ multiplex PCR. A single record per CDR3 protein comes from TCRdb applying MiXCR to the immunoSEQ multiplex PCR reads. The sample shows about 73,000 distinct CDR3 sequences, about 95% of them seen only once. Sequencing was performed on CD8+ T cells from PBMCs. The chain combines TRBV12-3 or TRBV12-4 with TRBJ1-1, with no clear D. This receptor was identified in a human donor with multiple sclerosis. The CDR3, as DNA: TGTGCCAGCAGTCCCGGGGAATTCGGCACTGAAGCTTTCTTT. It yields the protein CASSPGEFGTEAFF.